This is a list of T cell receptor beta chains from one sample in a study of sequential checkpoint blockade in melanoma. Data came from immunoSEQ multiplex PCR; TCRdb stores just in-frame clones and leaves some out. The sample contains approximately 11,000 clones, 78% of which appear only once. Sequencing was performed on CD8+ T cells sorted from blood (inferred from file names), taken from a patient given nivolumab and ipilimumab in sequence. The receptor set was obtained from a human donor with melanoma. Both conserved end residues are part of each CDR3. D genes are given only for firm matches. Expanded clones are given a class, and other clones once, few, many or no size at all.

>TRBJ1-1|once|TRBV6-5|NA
TGTGCCAGCAGTTACTCGAGGGGGTCCGAAGCTTTCTTT
CASSYSRGSEAFF
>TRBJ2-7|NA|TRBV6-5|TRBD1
TGTGCCAGCAGCCTAGGGGGACAGGGGTGGTACGAGCAGTACTTC
CASSLGGQGWYEQYF
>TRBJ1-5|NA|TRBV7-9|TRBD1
TGTGCCAGCAGTACAGGGGATAGCAATCAGCCCCAGCATTTT
CASSTGDSNQPQHF
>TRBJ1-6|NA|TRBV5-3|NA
TGTGCCAGCAGCTTTCTGGAGCGACGAAATTCACCCCTCCACTTT
CASSFLERRNSPLHF
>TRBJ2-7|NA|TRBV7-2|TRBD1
TGTGCCAGCAGCTTTGGACAGGGGTCCTACGAGCAGTACTTC
CASSFGQGSYEQYF
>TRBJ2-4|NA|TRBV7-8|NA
TGTGCCAGCAGCCCGAAGACAGGAGCCAAAAACATTCAGTACTTC
CASSPKTGAKNIQYF
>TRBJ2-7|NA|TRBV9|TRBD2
TGTGCCAGCAGCTCGGGACTAGCGGGGCCCTACGAGCAGTACTTC
CASSSGLAGPYEQYF
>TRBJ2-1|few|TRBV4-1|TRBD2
TGCGCCAGCGGCGGGGGGGCTGATGAGCAGTTCTTC
CASGGGADEQFF
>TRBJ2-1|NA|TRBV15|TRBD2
TGTGCCACCAGCGATAGCGGGGGGAACAATGAGCAGTTCTTC
CATSDSGGNNEQFF
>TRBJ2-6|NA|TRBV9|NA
TGTGCCAGCAGCGTAGGGGGAGGCACACCTACCCCTGGGGCCAACGTCCTGACTTTC
CASSVGGGTPTPGANVLTF
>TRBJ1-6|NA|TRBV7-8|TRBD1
TGTGCCAGCAGCTTACGGGCAGGGGGGTCCTATAATTCACCCCTCCACTTT
CASSLRAGGSYNSPLHF
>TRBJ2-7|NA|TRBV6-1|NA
TGTGCCAGCAGTGACGGGGAACGCTTCGAGCAGTACTTC
CASSDGERFEQYF
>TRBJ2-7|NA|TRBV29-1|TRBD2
TGCAGCGTCGACGTGCGGGGGGGCCCTTACGAGCAGTACTTC
CSVDVRGGPYEQYF
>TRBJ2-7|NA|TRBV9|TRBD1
TGTGCCAGCAGCGTAGGGACAGGCCTTTCCTACGAGCAGTACTTC
CASSVGTGLSYEQYF
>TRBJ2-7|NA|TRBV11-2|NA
TGTGCCAGCAGCTTACTAGAAGACGAGCAGTACTTC
CASSLLEDEQYF
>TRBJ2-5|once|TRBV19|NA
TGTGCCAGTAGTCCCAGGACTAAAGAGACCCAGTACTTC
CASSPRTKETQYF
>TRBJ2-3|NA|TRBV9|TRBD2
TGTGCCAGCAGCGGCGGACTAGCGGGAGGCACAGATACGCAGTATTTT
CASSGGLAGGTDTQYF
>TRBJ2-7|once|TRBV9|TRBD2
TGTGCCAGCAGCGGTGGTCTAGCGGGAGAATACGAGCAGTACTTC
CASSGGLAGEYEQYF
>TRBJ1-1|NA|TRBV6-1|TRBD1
TGTGCCAGCAGTGAAACAGGGGAGAACACTGAAGCTTTCTTT
CASSETGENTEAFF
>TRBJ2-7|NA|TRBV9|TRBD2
TGTGCCAGCAGCGTTAGCGGGAGTGTCTACGAGCAGTACTTC
CASSVSGSVYEQYF
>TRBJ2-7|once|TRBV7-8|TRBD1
TGTGCCAGCAGCCTAGGACAGGTACGCTCCTACGAGCAGTACTTC
CASSLGQVRSYEQYF
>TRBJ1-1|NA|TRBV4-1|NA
TGCGCCAGCAGCCAAATCAGTAGGGGGGGCACTGAAGCTTTCTTT
CASSQISRGGTEAFF
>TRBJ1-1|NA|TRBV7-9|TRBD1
TGTGCCAGCAGACCGGGACAGGGGTCTAACACTGAAGCTTTCTTT
CASRPGQGSNTEAFF
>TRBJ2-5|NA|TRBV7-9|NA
TGTGCCAGCAGCTTATATCGAAGTCGCGCCCTGGAGACCCAGTACTTC
CASSLYRSRALETQYF
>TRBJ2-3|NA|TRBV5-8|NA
TGTGCCAGCAGCCCCATCGGGGTAGGCGTAGATACGCAGTATTTT
CASSPIGVGVDTQYF
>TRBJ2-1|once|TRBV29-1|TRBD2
TGCAGCGTAAATAGCGGGAACCACAATGAGCAGTTCTTC
CSVNSGNHNEQFF
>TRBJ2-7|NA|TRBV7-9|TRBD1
TGTGCCAGCAGCTCCCTCGGGACAGCCTACGAGCAGTACTTC
CASSSLGTAYEQYF
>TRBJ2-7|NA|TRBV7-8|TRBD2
TGTGCCAGCAGCCCACCGCTAGCGGGGGTGGGCGAGCAGTACTTC
CASSPPLAGVGEQYF
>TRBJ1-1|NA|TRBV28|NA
TGTGCCAGCAGTTTCGAGTTCGCGGTGAACACTGAAGCTTTCTTT
CASSFEFAVNTEAFF
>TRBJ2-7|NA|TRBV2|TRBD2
TGTGCCCACAGCGGACTAGCGGGAGTATACGAGCAGTACTTC
CAHSGLAGVYEQYF
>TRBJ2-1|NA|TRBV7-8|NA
TGTGCCAGCAGCTTAGCGCTCCGGGGGGCTTCCTACAATGAGCAGTTCTTC
CASSLALRGASYNEQFF
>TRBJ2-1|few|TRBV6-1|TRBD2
TGTGCCAGCAGTGAAGTTAGCGGGGGGTACAATGAGCAGTTCTTC
CASSEVSGGYNEQFF
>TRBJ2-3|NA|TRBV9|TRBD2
TGTGCCAGCAGCCCAAAGACTAGCGGGAGCTTAGATACGCAGTATTTT
CASSPKTSGSLDTQYF
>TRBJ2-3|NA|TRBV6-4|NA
TGTGCCAGCTCTAGAGGAAGCACAGATACGCAGTATTTT
CASSRGSTDTQYF
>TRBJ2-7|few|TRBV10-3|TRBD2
TGTGCCATCAGGGGGGCTCACGAGGGAGGGCCACTAGCGGGAGCCTCCTACGAGCAGTACTTC
CAIRGAHEGGPLAGASYEQYF
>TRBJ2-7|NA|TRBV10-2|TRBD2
TGCGCCAGCAGTGACGAGCGGGGAATCTACGAGCAGTACTTC
CASSDERGIYEQYF
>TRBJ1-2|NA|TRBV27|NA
TGTGCCAGCAGTTTACACAGATCCTATGGCTACACCTTC
CASSLHRSYGYTF
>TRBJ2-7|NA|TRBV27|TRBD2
TGTGCCAGCAGTTCTGGGACTAGCGGGAGGGAGCAGTACTTC
CASSSGTSGREQYF
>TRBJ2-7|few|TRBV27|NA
TGTGCCAGCAGTTTGGTTAGCAACTACGAGCAGTACTTC
CASSLVSNYEQYF
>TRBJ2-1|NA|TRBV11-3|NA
TGTGCCAGCAGCTTAACCGGGTCCTTAAACTACAATGAGCAGTTCTTC
CASSLTGSLNYNEQFF
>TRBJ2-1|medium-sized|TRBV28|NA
TGTGCCAGCAGCCTTAGTACCAATGAGCAGTTCTTC
CASSLSTNEQFF
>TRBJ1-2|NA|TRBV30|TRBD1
TGTGCCTGGACAGGGGGCGTTTCGGACTATGGCTACACCTTC
CAWTGGVSDYGYTF
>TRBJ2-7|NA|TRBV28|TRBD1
TGTGCCAGCAGTTTATATGGCCAGGGGGCTTTACAGTACTTC
CASSLYGQGALQYF
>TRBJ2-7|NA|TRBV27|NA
TGTGCCAGCAGTGACAGGACCTACTACGAGCAGTACTTC
CASSDRTYYEQYF
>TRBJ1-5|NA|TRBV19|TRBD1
TGTGCCAGTACCCCGGGACAGGGACACAATCAGCCCCAGCATTTT
CASTPGQGHNQPQHF
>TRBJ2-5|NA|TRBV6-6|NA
TGTGCCAGCAGTTACGCCAGGAAGGAGACCCAGTACTTC
CASSYARKETQYF
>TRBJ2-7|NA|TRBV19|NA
TGTGCCAGTAGTATGGTTTTTTCCTACGAGCAGTACTTC
CASSMVFSYEQYF
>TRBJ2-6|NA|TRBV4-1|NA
TGCGCCAGCAGCCAGATCAGAAGCTCTGGGGCCAACGTCCTGACTTTC
CASSQIRSSGANVLTF
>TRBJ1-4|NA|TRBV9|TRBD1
TGTGCCAGCAACACCGGGACAGAGAATGAAAAACTGTTTTTT
CASNTGTENEKLFF
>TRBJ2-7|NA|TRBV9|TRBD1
TGTGCCAGCAGCGTAGTCGGAGACAGGGGGCGCGAGCAGTACTTC
CASSVVGDRGREQYF
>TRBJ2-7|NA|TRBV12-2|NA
TGTGCAAGTCGGACCCGGGACATAGCCTACGAGCAGTACTTC
CASRTRDIAYEQYF
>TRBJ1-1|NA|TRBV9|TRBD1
TGTGCCAGCAGCCTAGAGGGACAGGGGGCGAGGACTGAAGCTTTCTTT
CASSLEGQGARTEAFF
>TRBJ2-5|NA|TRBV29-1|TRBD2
TGCAGCGTTATGGTGGGAGGGGTGGAGACCCAGTACTTC
CSVMVGGVETQYF
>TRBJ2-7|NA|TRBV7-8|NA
TGTGCCAGCAGCTTAAAAGACTACGAGCAGTACTTC
CASSLKDYEQYF
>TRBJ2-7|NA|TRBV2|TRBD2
TGTGCCAGCAGAACAAGCGGGAGAGGCACCTACGAGCAGTACTTC
CASRTSGRGTYEQYF